Listed here are 32 T cell receptor beta chains from one sample, sequenced in a study of Ad26.COV2.S vaccination and SARS-CoV-2 variants. The treatment here: roughly 20 received Ad26.COV2.S at low or high dose, single or two shots; 5 received placebo; per-sample allocation not given. It was on day 63 after the first vaccine or placebo injection that samples were taken. The protocol was immunoSEQ multiplex PCR, while the TCRdb copy is restricted to in-frame clones and leaves out a portion. Of roughly 350,000 clones listed, less than 90% are singletons. This specimen was peripheral blood, taken in a trial of Ad26.COV2.S vaccine versus placebo. The receptor source for this set is a person between 18 and 65 years old who received the Ad26.COV2.S COVID-19 vaccine or a placebo.

A few counts support this clone. The chain employs TRBV4-3 and TRBJ2-5; TRBD1 matches 9 bases. This CDR3 has 16 residues. J gave up 5 bases and V 0 bases, and 7 bases lay outside the gene matches. Germline-derived CDR1 and CDR2 are LGHNA and YSLEER. The CDR3 coding sequence is TGCGCCAGCAGCCAAGATTTCCGGACAGGGGTGGAGACCCAGTACTTC. Translation gives CASSQDFRTGVETQYF.

This chain connects TRBV9 to TRBJ2-2; tentatively, D is TRBD2 (5 bases). The CDR3 spans 15 residues. Germline loops: CDR1 SGDLS, CDR2 YYNGEE. With 4 bases removed from V and 2 bases from J, the gap between germline ends came to 12 bases. The CDR3 here is CASSPSGLNTGELFF. Here the CDR3 DNA reads TGTGCCAGCAGCCCAAGCGGATTAAACACCGGGGAGCTGTTTTTT.

The gene calls are TRBV11-1 and TRBJ2-5; 10 bases are a match to TRBD2. The CDR3 covers 15 residues. The V segment lost 0 bases and the J segment 5 bases; nucleotides outside the gene matches: 3. Germline CDR1 SGHAT, CDR2 FQDESV (reference sequence). The CDR3 bases are TGTGCCAGCAGCTTAGCTAGCGGGAGGACGGAGACCCAGTACTTC. Its protein is CASSLASGRTETQYF.

The rearrangement links TRBV19 to TRBJ2-3; 9 positions match TRBD2. V lost 3 bases and J lost 5; bases outside the gene matches: 6. The germline V gene encodes CDR1 LNHDA and CDR2 SQIVND (reference sequence). CDR3 length: 15 residues. The CDR3 spells CASSMSSGRQDTQYF. DNA for the CDR3: TGTGCCAGTAGTATGAGTAGCGGGAGACAAGATACGCAGTATTTT.

The gene calls are TRBV6-5 and TRBJ1-5, with 10 bases lining up with TRBD1. Germline V gives CDR1 MNHEY, CDR2 SVGAGI. After removal of 8 bases from V and 0 bases from J, the junction contained 4 bases not matched to a gene. The CDR3 is 15 amino acids. The CDR3 DNA is TGTGCCAGCCTAGACAGGGGGCTTAGCAATCAGCCCCAGCATTTT. It yields the protein CASLDRGLSNQPQHF.

The V gene is TRBV7-6, the J gene TRBJ1-2; 7 bases line up with TRBD1. This CDR3 has 14 residues. Germline CDR1 is SGHVS and CDR2 is FNYEAQ. J lost 4 bases, V lost 4 bases, and 6 bases had no gene match. The CDR3 DNA follows: TGTGCCAGCAGCTCGGGACAGCCCGGCTATGGCTACACCTTC. Translated: CASSSGQPGYGYTF.

The count of this clone is one. The chain couples TRBV28 to TRBJ1-3, with no clear D. Germline CDR1 MDHEN, CDR2 SYDVKM. Deletions cut 8 bases from V and 0 bases from J, with 17 bases between. The CDR3 consists of 16 residues. For the CDR3, the DNA is TGTGCCAGCGCGAACTGGGTTGCAGGCTCTGGAAACACCATATATTTT. Amino acid sequence: CASANWVAGSGNTIYF.

The gene calls are TRBV18 and TRBJ2-4, with TRBD1 matching over 9 bases. The V segment lost 6 bases and the J segment 8 bases; nucleotides outside the gene matches: 11. The CDR3 covers 15 residues. Germline CDR1 reads KGHSH; CDR2 reads LQKENI. The CDR3 region is CASSGQGLGQDIQYF. CDR3 nucleotides: TGTGCCAGCTCTGGACAGGGGCTAGGGCAAGACATTCAGTACTTC.

This chain uses TRBV18 with TRBJ1-5; TRBD1 agrees at 8 bases. J gave up 6 bases and V 3 bases, and 4 bases lay outside the gene matches. Per the germline V gene, CDR1 is KGHSH and CDR2 is LQKENI. This CDR3 has 14 residues. In nucleotides, the CDR3 is TGTGCCAGCTCACCGACGACAGGGGCTCAGCCCCAGCATTTT. Translated: CASSPTTGAQPQHF. The complete variable domain, with remaining parts taken from reference TRBV18 and TRBJ1-5, reads NAGVMQNPRHLVRRRGQEARLRCSPMKGHSHVYWYRQLPEEGLKFMVYLQKENIIDESGMPKERFSAEFPKEGPSILRIQQVVRGDSAAYFCASSPTTGAQPQHFGDGTRLSIL.

The CDR3 sequence is CASTGRSGVQETQYF. The CDR3 DNA sequence: TGTGCCAGCACTGGGAGGTCAGGTGTCCAAGAGACCCAGTACTTC. The genes are TRBV5-4 and TRBJ2-5, with D possibly being TRBD2 (6 bases). The length of the CDR3 is 15 residues. Trimming pared 6 bases from V and 1 base from J, leaving 16 bases between. Germline values: CDR1 SGHNT, CDR2 YYREEE (reference sequence).

DNA for the CDR3: TGTGCCAGCAGCCCTGCGGGGGGGACTTACAATGAGCAGTTCTTC. The encoded protein is CASSPAGGTYNEQFF. This chain joins TRBV27 and TRBJ2-1; 9 bases map to TRBD2. The CDR3 runs 15 residues. With V trimmed by 6 bases and J by 4 bases, 7 bases remained unmatched. CDR1 is MNHEY and CDR2 is SMNVEV in the germline V gene (reference sequence).

This clone has only one observation. V gene TRBV3-1 (or the pseudogene TRBV3-2) combines with J gene TRBJ1-2, with unresolved D. The CDR3 length is 12 residues. Per the germline V gene, CDR1 is LGHDT and CDR2 is YNNKEL (reference sequence). Trimming stripped 6 bases from V and 8 bases from J, with 13 bases between. The CDR3 here is CASSTVLGGYTF. As DNA, the CDR3 is TGTGCCAGCAGTACCGTACTTGGAGGCTACACCTTC.

The V call is TRBV7-9, the J call TRBJ2-3; D is perhaps TRBD2 (6 bases). Germline CDR1 and CDR2: SEHNR and FQNEAQ (reference sequence). V was trimmed by 6 bases and J by 0 bases, leaving 13 bases between them. This CDR3 has 15 residues. As DNA, the CDR3 is TGTGCCAGCAGGTCGGGACTTCCTAGCACAGATACGCAGTATTTT. Translation gives CASRSGLPSTDTQYF. The complete variable domain, with remaining parts taken from reference TRBV7-9 and TRBJ2-3, reads DTGVSQNPRHKITKRGQNVTFRCDPISEHNRLYWYRQTLGQGPEFLTYFQNEAQLEKSRLLSDRFSAERPKGSFSTLEIQRTEQGDSAMYLCASRSGLPSTDTQYFGPGTRLTVL.

In DNA form, the CDR3 reads TGTGCCAGCAGTGTAAGAGACAGGGAGGCTTTCTTT. Protein sequence: CASSVRDREAFF. The genes are TRBV28 and TRBJ1-1, with 7 bases identical to TRBD1. Per the germline V gene, CDR1 is MDHEN and CDR2 is SYDVKM. The CDR3 has 12 amino acids. V trimming: 5 bases; J trimming: 11 bases; junction bases outside the gene matches: 8.

The chain recombines TRBV7-8 with TRBJ2-7, with 7 bases matching TRBD1. The CDR3 sequence is 14 residues long. V gave up 5 bases and J gave up 5 bases; unmatched junction bases: 9. Germline loops: CDR1 SGHVS, CDR2 FQNEAQ. CDR3 region: CASSQGVIPHEQYF. In DNA, the CDR3 is TGTGCCAGCAGCCAGGGGGTTATTCCCCACGAGCAGTACTTC. Together with reference TRBV7-8 and TRBJ2-7, the CDR3 gives the full variable domain: GAGVSQSPRYKVAKRGQDVALRCDPISGHVSLFWYQQALGQGPEFLTYFQNEAQLDKSGLPSDRFFAERPEGSVSTLKIQRTQQEDSAVYLCASSQGVIPHEQYFGPGTRLTVT.

CDR3 nucleotide sequence: TGTGCCAGCAGCCCTTACGGCAGGGCCGATCAGCCCCAGCATTTT. Amino acids: CASSPYGRADQPQHF. The chain joins TRBV9 to TRBJ1-5; D might be TRBD1 (5 bases). CDR1 is SGDLS, CDR2 YYNGEE, per germline. This CDR3 region has 15 residues. V lost 4 bases, J lost 5 bases, and 16 bases lay in between.

The chain recombines TRBV7-9 with TRBJ2-7; D ambiguous. CDR1 is SEHNR and CDR2 is FQNEAQ in the germline V gene (reference sequence). The V end lost 5 bases, the J end lost 3 bases, and 14 bases lay between the germline ends. The CDR3 covers 14 residues. CDR3 protein: CASSPAPEYYEQYF. CDR3 DNA: TGTGCCAGCAGCCCAGCACCGGAGTACTACGAGCAGTACTTC.

The gene calls are TRBV11-3 and TRBJ2-1, with 12 nucleotides matching TRBD2. Germline V gene lookup returns CDR1 SGHNT and CDR2 YENEEA. This CDR3 spans 18 amino acids. Losses at the gene ends were 5 bases for V and 8 bases for J; bases not matched to a gene: 16. The CDR3 DNA follows: TGTGCCAGCAGCCCAGGGATGCTAGCGGGGGGGGCTAGCGATGAGCAGTTCTTC. Encoded protein: CASSPGMLAGGASDEQFF.

The chain carries TRBV7-2 and TRBJ1-3; D is perhaps TRBD1 (6 bases). The germline gives CDR1 SGHTA, CDR2 FQGNSA. Trimming cost V 1 base and J 1 base, with 11 bases left between them. This CDR3 comprises 16 residues. CDR3 in DNA: TGTGCCAGCAGCTTAGTTGAGGGGGGTTCTGGAAACACCATATATTTT. It yields the protein CASSLVEGGSGNTIYF.

The V gene is TRBV11-2, the J gene TRBJ2-5; D perhaps matches TRBD1 (6 bases). V shed 1 base and J shed 2 bases, with 8 bases lying between them. Germline CDR1 is SGHAT and CDR2 is FQNNGV. CDR3 size: 14 residues. CDR3 sequence: CASSLGQGQETQYF. The CDR3 DNA reads as TGTGCCAGCAGCTTAGGCCAGGGGCAAGAGACCCAGTACTTC.

The genes are TRBV2 and TRBJ2-1; D is ambiguous. This CDR3 is 11 amino acids long. Germline CDR1 is SNHLY and CDR2 is FYNNEI. Trimming left V 7 bases short and J 4 bases short, with 5 bases between. This CDR3 reads CASTNYNEQFF. In DNA, the CDR3 is TGTGCCAGCACCAATTACAATGAGCAGTTCTTC. Full variable domain (remainder filled in from reference TRBV2 and TRBJ2-1): EPEVTQTPSHQVTQMGQEVILRCVPISNHLYFYWYRQILGQKVEFLVSFYNNEISEKSEIFDDQFSVERPDGSNFTLKIRSTKLEDSAMYFCASTNYNEQFFGPGTRLTVL.

The rearrangement joins TRBV9 to TRBJ1-1; 7 bases match TRBD1. This CDR3 spans 15 amino acids. Germline CDR1 and CDR2: SGDLS and YYNGEE. V gave up 0 bases and J gave up 1 base; unmatched junction bases: 3. The DNA of the CDR3 is TGTGCCAGCAGCGTAGCTGGGACAGCGAACACTGAAGCTTTCTTT. It is translated as CASSVAGTANTEAFF.

The rearrangement joins TRBV2 to TRBJ2-1; TRBD1 matches 9 bases. Germline V gene data show CDR1 as SNHLY and CDR2 as FYNNEI. The V gene end was trimmed by 6 bases and the J gene end by 7 bases; junction bases not matched to a gene: 10. This CDR3 has 15 amino acids. The DNA of the CDR3 is TGTGCCAGCAGCCCCGGGACAGGGTTCGGAAATGAGCAGTTCTTC. It translates to CASSPGTGFGNEQFF.

The chain couples TRBV19 to TRBJ1-2; D might be TRBD1 (6 bases). V lost 2 bases and J lost 7, with 14 bases in between. Germline V CDR1 and CDR2: LNHDA, SQIVND (reference sequence). This CDR3 contains 14 residues. CDR3 sequence reads: CASSIQGNLRGYTF. The CDR3 DNA reads TGTGCCAGTAGTATACAGGGGAATCTGCGTGGCTACACCTTC.

This chain uses TRBV7-9 with TRBJ2-3; TRBD2 matches 8 bases. Unmatched junction bases numbered 7, after V lost 1 base and J lost 4 bases. The CDR3 has 16 residues. CDR1 SEHNR and CDR2 FQNEAQ come from the germline V gene (reference sequence). The CDR3 nucleotides read TGTGCCAGCAGCTTAGAAGGGGGACTAGTGTCAGATACGCAGTATTTT. This codes for CASSLEGGLVSDTQYF.

This clone was counted a few times. Other DNA sequences in this sample translate to the same CDR3. The chain has TRBV7-9 and TRBJ1-6; D not certain. The CDR3 loop spans 14 amino acids. Germline CDR1 reads SEHNR; CDR2 reads FQNEAQ (reference sequence). Trimming stripped 3 bases from V and 4 bases from J, with 7 bases between. Here the CDR3 DNA reads TGTGCCAGCAGCTTGGAACAGTATAATTCACCCCTCCACTTT. Translated, it gives CASSLEQYNSPLHF.

The V gene is TRBV7-8, the J gene TRBJ1-6; no clear D gene. This CDR3 spans 15 amino acids. V was cut by 3 bases and J by 3 bases, with 9 bases left in between. Germline V gene sequence: CDR1 SGHVS, CDR2 FQNEAQ. In DNA, the CDR3 is TGTGCCAGCAGCTTTGAGGCTTTCTATAATTCACCCCTCCACTTT. Its protein product is CASSFEAFYNSPLHF.

V usage is TRBV9 and J usage is TRBJ1-2; 9 nucleotides agree with TRBD1. Trimming cost V 4 bases and J 8 bases; bases outside gene matches: 9. CDR1 SGDLS and CDR2 YYNGEE come from the germline V gene. The CDR3 runs to 14 residues. The CDR3 DNA follows: TGTGCCAGCAGCTCCCGGGGACAGGGAGGAGGCTACACCTTC. The encoded protein is CASSSRGQGGGYTF. Using reference TRBV9 and TRBJ1-2 for the parts outside the CDR3, the full variable domain is DSGVTQTPKHLITATGQRVTLRCSPRSGDLSVYWYQQSLDQGLQFLIQYYNGEERAKGNILERFSAQQFPDLHSELNLSSLELGDSALYFCASSSRGQGGGYTFGSGTRLTVV.

The chain carries TRBV5-1 and TRBJ1-1, with D possibly being TRBD1 (6 bases). This CDR3 has 15 amino acids. Germline loops: CDR1 SGHRS, CDR2 YFSETQ. Between the trimmed V and J ends, which lost 2 bases and 0 bases, there was a span of 11 bases. The CDR3 sequence is CASSLGQQLNTEAFF. For the CDR3, the DNA is TGCGCCAGCAGCTTAGGACAGCAGTTGAACACTGAAGCTTTCTTT.

The V gene is TRBV27, the J gene TRBJ2-7; D is possibly TRBD2 (6 bases). Trimming stripped 3 bases from V and 3 bases from J, with 12 bases between. The CDR3 is made up of 14 amino acids. CDR1 and CDR2 (germline): MNHEY, SMNVEV (reference sequence). The CDR3 reads CASSFRSGLYEQYF. CDR3 nucleotides: TGTGCCAGCAGTTTTCGTAGCGGACTCTACGAGCAGTACTTC.

V gene TRBV7-2 combines with J gene TRBJ2-3, with D possibly matching TRBD2 (5 bases). CDR1 SGHTA and CDR2 FQGNSA come from the germline V gene. Trimming left V 5 bases short and J 0 bases short, with 15 bases between. This CDR3 is 16 amino acids long. The CDR3 bases are TGTGCCAGCAGCCCTACTAGGCGCGGGAGCACAGATACGCAGTATTTT. This sequence encodes CASSPTRRGSTDTQYF.

The chain uses TRBV27 and TRBJ2-3; D is possibly TRBD1 (7 bases). CDR3 length: 15 residues. The germline V gene encodes CDR1 MNHEY and CDR2 SMNVEV (reference sequence). Between the trimmed V and J ends, which lost 3 bases and 4 bases, there was a span of 14 bases. Here the CDR3 reads CASSFGRGRSDTQYF. CDR3 in DNA: TGTGCCAGCAGTTTTGGCAGGGGGAGGTCAGATACGCAGTATTTT.